The entry that follows covers one TCR beta chain sequence. What it recognizes is unknown. This sample is drawn from a study of cytomegalovirus exposure and HLA in healthy donors. General observations from the study: There was a cluster of highly shared sequence variants that was likely a sequencing artifact.

The donors, nominally healthy at sampling, likely had unrecorded immune exposures. The PCR was carried out with 60 Vbeta primers and 13 Jbeta primers. Sequencing used immunoSEQ multiplex PCR; TCRdb keeps in-frame clones, though not all of them. The repertoire holds 120,000 to 150,000 clones, with around 86% as singletons. The V segment lost 7 bases and the J segment 3 bases; nucleotides outside the gene matches: 5. Germline V lookup: CDR1 SGHAT, CDR2 FQNNGV. This CDR3 region has 14 residues. Material: PBMCs. This chain uses TRBV11-2 with TRBJ2-2; 7 positions match TRBD2. The sequence was obtained from a woman aged 25 to 39 in good health and CMV-seronegative. The CDR3 spells CASTLGGYTGELFF. CDR3 coding DNA: TGTGCCAGCACCCTGGGGGGGTACACCGGGGAGCTGTTTTTT. The whole variable domain, remainder taken from reference TRBV11-2 and TRBJ2-2, is EAGVAQSPRYKIIEKRQSVAFWCNPISGHATLYWYQQILGQGPKLLIQFQNNGVVDDSQLPKDRFSAERLKGVDSTLKIQPAKLEDSAVYLCASTLGGYTGELFFGEGSRLTVL.